Listed below are T cell receptor beta chains from one sample, sequenced in a study of blood T cells in healthy people across ages. TCRdb re-analysed the 5' RACE reads in MiXCR, keeping a single row per CDR3 protein. Among over a million distinct CDR3 sequences listed, about 45% were seen once. The sample was blood. These receptor sequences come from a woman in her late teens or twenties in good health. Both conserved end residues are part of each CDR3.

V gene: TRBV25-1
J gene: TRBJ2-7
CDR3 protein: CASSEYNAGLEQYF

V gene: TRBV29-1
J gene: TRBJ2-7
CDR3 protein: CSAPRGSWGNEQYF

V gene: TRBV6-6
J gene: TRBJ2-3
CDR3 protein: CASSYVQDRAFSDTQYF

V gene: TRBV6-6
J gene: TRBJ1-2
CDR3 protein: CASSYSKFRGGTF

V gene: TRBV20-1
J gene: TRBJ1-1
CDR3 protein: CSASQGMFKNTEAYF

V gene: TRBV29-1
J gene: TRBJ2-5
CDR3 protein: CSVRGPQEAQYF

V gene: TRBV6-1
J gene: TRBJ1-6
CDR3 protein: CASSVQGSSYNSPLHF

V gene: TRBV20-1
J gene: TRBJ2-5
CDR3 protein: CSARAPVQEQYF

V gene: TRBV7-3
J gene: TRBJ2-3
CDR3 protein: CASSLMAGGSADTQYF

V gene: TRBV28
J gene: TRBJ1-2
CDR3 protein: CATGGGDNYGYTF

V gene: TRBV4-3
J gene: TRBJ2-2
CDR3 protein: CVSSQMVNTGELFF

V gene: TRBV29-1
J gene: TRBJ2-4
CDR3 protein: CSVEVALLAKNIQYF

V gene: TRBV25-1
J gene: TRBJ2-5
CDR3 protein: CARETQYF

V gene: TRBV7-3
J gene: TRBJ2-5
CDR3 protein: CASSPTRSGGTQYF

V gene: TRBV20-1
J gene: TRBJ2-7
CDR3 protein: CSARDPNSGAYEQYF

V gene: TRBV7-2
J gene: TRBJ2-7
CDR3 protein: CASSLQQSSGEQYF

V gene: TRBV5-1
J gene: TRBJ2-1
CDR3 protein: CASSEGLLQFF

V gene: TRBV7-9
J gene: NA
CDR3 protein: CASSLVGHHEQYF

V gene: TRBV2
J gene: TRBJ2-1
CDR3 protein: CASSDLAPTYNEQFF

V gene: TRBV7-2
J gene: TRBJ1-1
CDR3 protein: CASSSGPRTVMNTEAFF

V gene: TRBV29-1
J gene: TRBJ2-4
CDR3 protein: CSVAQEQNIQYF

V gene: TRBV28
J gene: TRBJ2-5
CDR3 protein: CASNGGRVKTQYF

V gene: TRBV3-1
J gene: TRBJ2-4
CDR3 protein: CASSQDTQGWNIQYF

V gene: TRBV6-5
J gene: TRBJ1-1
CDR3 protein: CASSYQGVNTEAFF

V gene: TRBV7-9
J gene: TRBJ1-4
CDR3 protein: CATAAGGEKLFF

V gene: TRBV19
J gene: TRBJ1-1
CDR3 protein: CASSRTAVGNTEAFF

V gene: TRBV12-3/TRBV12-4
J gene: TRBJ2-1
CDR3 protein: CASSLPGQGGAEQFF

V gene: TRBV20-1
J gene: TRBJ1-4
CDR3 protein: CSAPPTAGSEKLFF

V gene: TRBV6-5
J gene: TRBJ2-7
CDR3 protein: CASSYLPTGPNEQYF

V gene: TRBV5-1
J gene: TRBJ1-1
CDR3 protein: CASSPEWTGNTEAFF

V gene: TRBV7-2
J gene: NA
CDR3 protein: CASSLGTRLTWETQYF

V gene: TRBV11-2
J gene: TRBJ1-2
CDR3 protein: CASSLAGRADGYTF

V gene: TRBV28
J gene: TRBJ2-1
CDR3 protein: CASSFRGLALNEQFF

V gene: TRBV7-3
J gene: TRBJ1-2
CDR3 protein: CASSFGGGQEDGYTF

V gene: TRBV6-6
J gene: TRBJ2-3
CDR3 protein: CASSPTAGVTDTQYF

V gene: TRBV7-8
J gene: TRBJ1-2
CDR3 protein: CASSLDLLYGYTF

V gene: TRBV7-2
J gene: TRBJ1-6
CDR3 protein: CASSSRPPGLSNSPLHF

V gene: TRBV7-2
J gene: TRBJ2-1
CDR3 protein: CASSSERYSYNEQFF

V gene: TRBV7-9
J gene: TRBJ1-3
CDR3 protein: CASSWGNTIYF

V gene: TRBV6-8
J gene: TRBJ1-5
CDR3 protein: CASSPGWDSSNQPQHF

V gene: TRBV28
J gene: TRBJ2-3
CDR3 protein: CASSLFLAGVPSTDTQYF

V gene: TRBV18
J gene: TRBJ2-3
CDR3 protein: CASSPPYGDTQYF

V gene: TRBV15
J gene: TRBJ2-5
CDR3 protein: CATSSLAGETQYF

V gene: TRBV4-2
J gene: TRBJ1-2
CDR3 protein: CASSQEPGPNYGYTF

V gene: TRBV5-1
J gene: TRBJ2-1
CDR3 protein: CASSLGQGFYNEQFF

V gene: TRBV12-3/TRBV12-4
J gene: TRBJ1-6
CDR3 protein: CASSPPGPSYNSPLHF

V gene: TRBV27
J gene: TRBJ2-1
CDR3 protein: CASRGVAKSEQFF

V gene: TRBV7-9
J gene: TRBJ2-4
CDR3 protein: CASSFPILLGAKNIQYF

V gene: TRBV10-3
J gene: TRBJ2-1
CDR3 protein: CAISRTVNDEQFF

V gene: TRBV2
J gene: TRBJ1-4
CDR3 protein: CASSQGGTPLFF

V gene: TRBV14
J gene: TRBJ2-3
CDR3 protein: CASSQPGTFTDTQYF

V gene: TRBV20-1
J gene: TRBJ1-4
CDR3 protein: CSARGPGQKLFF